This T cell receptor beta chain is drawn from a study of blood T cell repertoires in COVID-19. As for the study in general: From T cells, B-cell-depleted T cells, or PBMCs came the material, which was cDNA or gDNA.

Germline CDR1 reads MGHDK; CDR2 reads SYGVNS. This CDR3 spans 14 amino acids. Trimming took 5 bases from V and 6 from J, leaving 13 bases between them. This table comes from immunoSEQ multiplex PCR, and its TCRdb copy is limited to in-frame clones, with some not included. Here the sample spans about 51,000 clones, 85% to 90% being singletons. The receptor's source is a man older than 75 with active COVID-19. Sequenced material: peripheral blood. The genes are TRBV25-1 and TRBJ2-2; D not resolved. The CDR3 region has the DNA TGTGCCAGCAGTACTGGAGATTGGGCCGGGGAGCTGTTTTTT. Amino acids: CASSTGDWAGELFF.